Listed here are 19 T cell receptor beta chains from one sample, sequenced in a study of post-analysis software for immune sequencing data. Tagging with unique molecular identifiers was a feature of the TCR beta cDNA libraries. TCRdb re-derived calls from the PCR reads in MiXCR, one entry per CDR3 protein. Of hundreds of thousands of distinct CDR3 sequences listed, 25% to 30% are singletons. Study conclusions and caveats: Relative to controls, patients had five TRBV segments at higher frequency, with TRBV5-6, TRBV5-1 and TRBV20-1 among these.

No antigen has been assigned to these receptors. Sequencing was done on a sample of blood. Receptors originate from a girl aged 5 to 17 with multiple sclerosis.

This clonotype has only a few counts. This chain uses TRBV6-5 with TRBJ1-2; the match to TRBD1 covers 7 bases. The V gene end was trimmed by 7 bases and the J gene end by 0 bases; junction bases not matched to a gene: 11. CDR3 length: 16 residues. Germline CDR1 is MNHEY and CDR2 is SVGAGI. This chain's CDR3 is CASTLYGTATNYGYTF. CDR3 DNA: TGTGCCAGCACTTTATATGGGACAGCCACTAACTATGGCTACACCTTC.

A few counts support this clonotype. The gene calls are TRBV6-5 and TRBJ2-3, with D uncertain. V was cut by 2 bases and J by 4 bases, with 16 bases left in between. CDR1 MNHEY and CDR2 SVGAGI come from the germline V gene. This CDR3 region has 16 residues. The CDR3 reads CASSYGFRQIPDTQYF. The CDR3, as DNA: TGTGCCAGCAGTTACGGATTTCGGCAGATTCCAGATACGCAGTATTTT.

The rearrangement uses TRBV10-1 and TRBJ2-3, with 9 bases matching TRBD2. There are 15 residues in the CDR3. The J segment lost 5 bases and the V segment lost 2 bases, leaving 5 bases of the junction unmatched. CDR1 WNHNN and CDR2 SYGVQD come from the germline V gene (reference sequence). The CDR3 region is CASSEAEREVDTQYF. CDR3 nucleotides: TGCGCCAGCAGTGAGGCCGAGCGGGAGGTAGATACGCAGTATTTT.

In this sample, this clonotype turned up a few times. CDR3 amino acids: CASSLAQGDADTQYF. The DNA for the CDR3 is TGCGCCAGCAGCTTGGCCCAGGGCGATGCAGATACGCAGTATTTT. This chain uses TRBV5-1 with TRBJ2-3; D is possibly TRBD1 (5 bases). Germline assignment: CDR1 SGHRS and CDR2 YFSETQ. The CDR3 length is 15 residues. V lost 0 bases to trimming and J lost 4 bases, with 12 bases between them.

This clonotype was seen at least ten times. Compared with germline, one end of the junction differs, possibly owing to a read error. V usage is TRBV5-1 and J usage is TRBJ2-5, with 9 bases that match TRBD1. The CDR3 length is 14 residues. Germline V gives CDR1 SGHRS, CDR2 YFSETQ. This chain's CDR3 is CASSPRTGEETQYF. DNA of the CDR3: TGTGCCAGCAGCCCAAGGACAGGGGAAGAGACCCAGTACTTC.

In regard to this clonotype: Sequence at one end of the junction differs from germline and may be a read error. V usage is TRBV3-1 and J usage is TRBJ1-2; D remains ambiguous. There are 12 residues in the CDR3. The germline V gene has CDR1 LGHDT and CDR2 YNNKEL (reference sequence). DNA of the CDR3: TGTGCCAGCAGCACACGGAACTATGGCTGCACCTTC. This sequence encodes CASSTRNYGCTF.

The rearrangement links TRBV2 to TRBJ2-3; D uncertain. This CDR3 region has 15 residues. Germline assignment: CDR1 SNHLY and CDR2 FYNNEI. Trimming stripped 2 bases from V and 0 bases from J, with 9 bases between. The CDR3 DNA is TGTGCCAGCAGTGAATCCCCTAGGAGCACAGATACGCAGTATTTT. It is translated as CASSESPRSTDTQYF.

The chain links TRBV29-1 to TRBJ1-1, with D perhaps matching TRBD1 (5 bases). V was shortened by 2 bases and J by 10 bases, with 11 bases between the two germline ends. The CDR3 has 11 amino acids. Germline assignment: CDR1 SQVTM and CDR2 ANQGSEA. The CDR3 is CSVEQGWGAFF. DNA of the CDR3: TGCAGCGTTGAACAGGGATGGGGAGCTTTCTTT.

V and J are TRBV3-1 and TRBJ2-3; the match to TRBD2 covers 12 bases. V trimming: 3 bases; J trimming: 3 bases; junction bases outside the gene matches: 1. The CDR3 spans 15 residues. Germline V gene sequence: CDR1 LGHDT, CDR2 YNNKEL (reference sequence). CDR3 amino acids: CASSHGTSGTDTQYF. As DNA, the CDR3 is TGTGCCAGCAGCCACGGGACTAGCGGGACAGATACGCAGTATTTT.

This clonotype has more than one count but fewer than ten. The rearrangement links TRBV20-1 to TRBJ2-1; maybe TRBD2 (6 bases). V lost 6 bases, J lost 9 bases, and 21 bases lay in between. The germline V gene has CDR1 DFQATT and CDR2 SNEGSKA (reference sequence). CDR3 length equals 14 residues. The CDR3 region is CSAILAGSVGEQFF. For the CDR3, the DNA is TGCAGTGCCATCCTCGCGGGGTCTGTTGGTGAGCAGTTCTTC.

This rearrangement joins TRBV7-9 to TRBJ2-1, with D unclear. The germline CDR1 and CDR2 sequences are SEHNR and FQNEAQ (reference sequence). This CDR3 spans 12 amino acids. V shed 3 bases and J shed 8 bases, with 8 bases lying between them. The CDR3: CASSFLKDEQFF. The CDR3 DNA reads TGTGCCAGCAGCTTCCTTAAGGATGAGCAGTTCTTC.

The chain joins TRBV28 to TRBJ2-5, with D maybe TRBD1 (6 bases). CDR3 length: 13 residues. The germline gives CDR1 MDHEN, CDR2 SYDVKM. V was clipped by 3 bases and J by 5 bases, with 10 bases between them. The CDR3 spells CASSLQGMETQYF. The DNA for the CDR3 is TGTGCCAGCAGTTTGCAGGGGATGGAGACCCAGTACTTC.

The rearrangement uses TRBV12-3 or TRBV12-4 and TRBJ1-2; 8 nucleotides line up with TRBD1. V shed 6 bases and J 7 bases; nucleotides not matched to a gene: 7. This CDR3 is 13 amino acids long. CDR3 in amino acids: CASRQGDEGGYTF. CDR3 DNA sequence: TGTGCCAGCAGACAGGGGGATGAGGGTGGCTACACCTTC.

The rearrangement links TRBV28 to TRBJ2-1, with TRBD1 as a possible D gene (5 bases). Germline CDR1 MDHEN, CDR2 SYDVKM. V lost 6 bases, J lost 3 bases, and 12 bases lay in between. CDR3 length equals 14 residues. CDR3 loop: CASSRQYLYNEQFF. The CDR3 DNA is TGTGCCAGCAGCAGACAGTACCTCTACAATGAGCAGTTCTTC.

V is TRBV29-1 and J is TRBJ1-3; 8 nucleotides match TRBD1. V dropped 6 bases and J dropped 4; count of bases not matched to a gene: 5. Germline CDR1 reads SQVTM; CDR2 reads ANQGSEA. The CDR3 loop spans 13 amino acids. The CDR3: CSVGQDGGNTIYF. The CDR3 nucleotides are TGCAGCGTGGGACAGGACGGGGGAAACACCATATATTTT.

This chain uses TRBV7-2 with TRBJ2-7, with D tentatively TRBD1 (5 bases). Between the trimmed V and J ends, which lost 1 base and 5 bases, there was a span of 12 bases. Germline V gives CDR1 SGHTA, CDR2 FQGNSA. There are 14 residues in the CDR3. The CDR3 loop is CASSLVVQGHEQYF. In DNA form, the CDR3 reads TGTGCCAGCAGCTTAGTAGTTCAGGGCCACGAGCAGTACTTC. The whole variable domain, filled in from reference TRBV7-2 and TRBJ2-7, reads GAGVSQSPSNKVTEKGKDVELRCDPISGHTALYWYRQSLGQGLEFLIYFQGNSAPDKSGLPSDRFSAERTGGSVSTLTIQRTQQEDSAVYLCASSLVVQGHEQYFGPGTRLTVT.

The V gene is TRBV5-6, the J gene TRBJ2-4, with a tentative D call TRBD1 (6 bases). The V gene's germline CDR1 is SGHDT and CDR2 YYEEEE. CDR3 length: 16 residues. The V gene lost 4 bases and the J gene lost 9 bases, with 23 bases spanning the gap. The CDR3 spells CASSTPGHPLGGIQYF. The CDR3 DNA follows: TGTGCCAGCAGCACCCCGGGACACCCCCTGGGTGGCATTCAGTACTTC.

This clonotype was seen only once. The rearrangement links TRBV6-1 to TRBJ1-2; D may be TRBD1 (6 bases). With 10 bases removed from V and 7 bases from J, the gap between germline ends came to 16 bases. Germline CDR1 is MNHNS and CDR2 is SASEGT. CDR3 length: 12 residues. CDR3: CANTDRLGGYTF. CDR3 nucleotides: TGTGCCAACACGGACAGACTCGGTGGCTACACCTTC.

For the CDR3, the DNA is TGTGCCAGCAGGGACACTGGGGTTCAGTACAATGAGCAGTTCTTC. This gives the protein CASRDTGVQYNEQFF. This chain joins TRBV6-5 and TRBJ2-1; a weak D match, TRBD1 (5 bases). The germline V gene encodes CDR1 MNHEY and CDR2 SVGAGI. The V end lost 6 bases, the J end lost 4 bases, and 16 bases lay between the germline ends. The CDR3 length is 15 residues.